What follows describes a single T cell receptor beta chain. The CDR3 sequence is 14 residues long. Germline CDR1 is KGHSH and CDR2 is LQKENI. Trimming pared 3 bases from V and 6 bases from J, leaving 12 bases between. This record comes from a study of blood T cell repertoires in COVID-19. Original processing notes: Estimation of nucleated cell counts relied on the amplification of reference gene primers. The table came from immunoSEQ multiplex PCR; TCRdb's copy has only in-frame clones and leaves some out. V, J and clone size were drawn from that table, and D and trimming were deduced from the DNA. This table has approximately 260,000 clones, about nine tenths appearing once.

The clonotype comes from a man aged 50 to 59 with acute or convalescent COVID-19. Sequences were obtained from peripheral blood. The chain is built from TRBV18 and TRBJ1-5; D might be TRBD1 (6 bases). CDR3 sequence: CASSPNRAGQPQHF. CDR3 DNA sequence: TGTGCCAGCTCACCGAACAGGGCGGGTCAGCCCCAGCATTTT.